One sample yielded the 27 T cell receptor beta chains listed below, sequenced in a study of T cell responses to AZD1222 COVID-19 vaccine. The repertoire was sequenced with immunoSEQ multiplex PCR; TCRdb's copy has only in-frame clones and lacks some. The table includes 70,000 or so clones, 60% to 85% detected once. Sequenced here: peripheral blood, sampled on day 0 of AZD1222 vaccination. The receptor set was obtained from an adult in good health.

The V gene is TRBV5-4, the J gene TRBJ1-2, with D tentatively TRBD1 (5 bases). Germline values: CDR1 SGHNT, CDR2 YYREEE (reference sequence). The CDR3 sequence is 15 residues long. The V end lost 4 bases, the J end lost 6 bases, and 19 bases lay between the germline ends. This CDR3 is CASSHPSEGFDGYTF. The CDR3 DNA reads TGTGCCAGCAGCCACCCTTCGGAGGGGTTTGATGGCTACACCTTC.

This clone has a handful of counts. The chain carries TRBV14 and TRBJ2-1; D gene uncertain. The germline gives CDR1 SGHDN, CDR2 FVKESK. The ends were cut back, 2 bases at V and 4 bases at J, with 3 bases in the middle. The CDR3 runs 12 residues. The chain's CDR3 is CASSQQYNEQFF. DNA for the CDR3: TGTGCCAGCAGCCAACAGTACAATGAGCAGTTCTTC.

This clone was seen more than once but under ten times. The rearrangement joins TRBV5-1 to TRBJ1-5; D is undetermined. The CDR3 is made up of 14 amino acids. With 2 bases removed from V and 7 bases from J, the gap between germline ends came to 13 bases. Germline V lookup: CDR1 SGHRS, CDR2 YFSETQ. Here the CDR3 DNA reads TGCGCCAGCAGCTTTTCCCCCGCTGGACAGCCCCAGCATTTT. Its protein product is CASSFSPAGQPQHF. The full variable domain, its missing parts supplied by reference TRBV5-1 and TRBJ1-5, is KAGVTQTPRYLIKTRGQQVTLSCSPISGHRSVSWYQQTPGQGLQFLFEYFSETQRNKGNFPGRFSGRQFSNSRSEMNVSTLELGDSALYLCASSFSPAGQPQHFGDGTRLSIL.

The rearrangement uses TRBV5-1 and TRBJ1-1; no clear D gene. The CDR3 contains 13 residues. V was clipped by 5 bases and J by 2 bases, with 10 bases between them. Germline V gene lookup returns CDR1 SGHRS and CDR2 YFSETQ. CDR3 amino acids: CASSPFPNTEAFF. DNA for the CDR3: TGCGCCAGCAGTCCTTTCCCCAACACTGAAGCTTTCTTT. Filled out from reference TRBV5-1 and TRBJ1-1, the complete variable domain reads KAGVTQTPRYLIKTRGQQVTLSCSPISGHRSVSWYQQTPGQGLQFLFEYFSETQRNKGNFPGRFSGRQFSNSRSEMNVSTLELGDSALYLCASSPFPNTEAFFGQGTRLTVV.

J is TRBJ1-5 and V is TRBV19, with 10 nucleotides matching TRBD1. Germline CDR1 reads LNHDA; CDR2 reads SQIVND (reference sequence). The CDR3 loop spans 15 amino acids. V lost 7 bases, J lost 4 bases, and 7 bases stayed unmatched. The CDR3 is CASTRGQGSNQPQHF. As DNA, the CDR3 is TGTGCCAGTACCAGGGGACAGGGGTCGAATCAGCCCCAGCATTTT.

This clone was counted a single time. The V and J genes are TRBV4-1 and TRBJ1-5, with a tentative D call TRBD1 (5 bases). CDR1 and CDR2 (germline): MGHRA, YSYEKL. This CDR3 is 14 amino acids long. Trimming took off 3 bases at V and 6 bases at J, with 12 bases between the two ends. The CDR3 DNA follows: TGCGCCAGCAGCCATATGCCCAGGGCTCAGCCCCAGCATTTT. Residues: CASSHMPRAQPQHF.

In its sample, this clone was seen a few times. The V gene is TRBV7-5, the J gene TRBJ1-5. TRBV7-5 is described as a pseudogene. CDR3 size: 9 residues. For the CDR3, the DNA is TGTGCGACGGGCCAGCCCCAGCATTTT. It translates to CATGQPQHF.

This chain links TRBV30 with TRBJ2-4; 7 bases line up with TRBD2. The CDR3 loop spans 11 amino acids. V trimming: 5 bases; J trimming: 10 bases; junction bases outside the gene matches: 5. CDR1 is GTSNPN and CDR2 is SVGIG in the germline V gene (reference sequence). Here the CDR3 reads CAWLGGGIQYF. The CDR3 coding sequence is TGTGCCTGGCTGGGGGGGGGAATTCAGTACTTC.

The gene calls are TRBV11-3 and TRBJ1-6; possible D gene TRBD1, 6 bases. The CDR3 contains 14 residues. Between the trimmed V and J ends, which lost 5 bases and 7 bases, there was a span of 12 bases. Per the germline V gene, CDR1 is SGHNT and CDR2 is YENEEA. Here the CDR3 DNA reads TGTGCCAGCAGCGAGGGACACACAAATTCACCCCTCCACTTT. It specifies CASSEGHTNSPLHF.

The CDR3: CASSVTGRWGETQYF. In DNA form, the CDR3 reads TGTGCCAGCAGCGTAACAGGGCGCTGGGGAGAGACCCAGTACTTC. This chain links TRBV5-5 with TRBJ2-5, with a tentative D call TRBD1 (6 bases). V gave up 4 bases and J gave up 4 bases, with 17 bases separating them. This CDR3 is 15 amino acids long. Germline lookup yields CDR1 SGHKS and CDR2 YYEKEE (reference sequence). Full variable domain (missing parts from reference TRBV5-5 and TRBJ2-5): DAGVTQSPTHLIKTRGQQVTLRCSPISGHKSVSWYQQVLGQGPQFIFQYYEKEERGRGNFPDRFSARQFPNYSSELNVNALLLGDSALYLCASSVTGRWGETQYFGPGTRLLVL.

This chain joins TRBV7-9 and TRBJ1-3, with D uncertain. Germline V lookup: CDR1 SEHNR, CDR2 FQNEAQ (reference sequence). The germline V and J ends were trimmed by 0 bases and 2 bases, with 8 bases remaining between them. The CDR3 has 15 amino acids. Here the CDR3 DNA reads TGTGCCAGCAGCTTAGCGGGATCACCTGGAAACACCATATATTTT. Protein: CASSLAGSPGNTIYF.

This clone was observed a handful of times. The rearrangement links TRBV13 to TRBJ2-2; D remains ambiguous. Germline V gene data show CDR1 as PRHDT and CDR2 as FYEKMQ (reference sequence). The CDR3 sequence is 14 residues long. V lost 5 bases, J lost 5 bases, and 12 bases lay in between. CDR3 sequence reads: CASSPASQTGELFF. The CDR3 nucleotides are TGTGCCAGCAGCCCCGCCTCGCAAACCGGGGAGCTGTTTTTT.

This clone was picked up a small number of times. The chain joins TRBV18 to TRBJ2-3; the D gene is possibly TRBD1 (5 bases). Germline values: CDR1 KGHSH, CDR2 LQKENI. CDR3 length equals 15 residues. The ends were cut back, 3 bases at V and 1 base at J, with 11 bases in the middle. The CDR3 sequence: CASSPSGFGTDTQYF. Here the CDR3 DNA reads TGTGCCAGCTCACCCTCAGGGTTCGGCACAGATACGCAGTATTTT.

The chain uses TRBV3-1 (or the pseudogene TRBV3-2) and TRBJ1-1; 10 positions agree with TRBD1. The V gene end was trimmed by 3 bases and the J gene end by 7 bases; junction bases not matched to a gene: 5. The CDR3 is made up of 14 amino acids. Germline CDR1 LGHDT, CDR2 YNNKEL (reference sequence). The CDR3 here is CASSHRQGADEAFF. The CDR3 DNA reads as TGTGCCAGCAGCCATAGACAGGGGGCGGATGAAGCTTTCTTT.

The CDR3 here is CASSQDRGGGHYTQYF. Here the CDR3 DNA reads TGCGCCAGCAGCCAAGATAGGGGCGGGGGGCACTATACGCAGTATTTT. The chain combines TRBV4-1 with TRBJ2-3; 8 nucleotides align to TRBD2. Germline-derived CDR1 and CDR2 are MGHRA and YSYEKL. The CDR3 length is 16 residues. Trimming removed 0 bases from V and 7 bases from J; junction bases left unmatched: 9.

The chain is built from TRBV5-1 and TRBJ1-2, with unresolved D. V lost 0 bases and J 4 bases, leaving 10 bases between the germline ends. There are 14 residues in the CDR3. From germline, CDR1 is SGHRS and CDR2 YFSETQ. CDR3 sequence reads: CASSLEVGSYGYTF. The DNA of the CDR3 is TGCGCCAGCAGCTTGGAAGTCGGATCCTATGGCTACACCTTC.

V gene TRBV28 combines with J gene TRBJ1-3; 11 positions match TRBD1. V shed 5 bases and J 4 bases; nucleotides not matched to a gene: 7. This CDR3 region has 16 residues. Germline V lookup: CDR1 MDHEN, CDR2 SYDVKM. The DNA for the CDR3 is TGTGCCAGCAGTCCACGGGACAGGGGGTCGGGAAACACCATATATTTT. Protein: CASSPRDRGSGNTIYF.

The chain links TRBV6-6 to TRBJ1-6, with TRBD1 matching over 7 bases. Germline trimming cut 6 bases from V and 5 bases from J; bases unmatched to any gene: 4. The CDR3 contains 14 residues. The germline V gene encodes CDR1 MNHNY and CDR2 SVGAGI (reference sequence). The CDR3 DNA reads TGTGCCAGCAGGGGAGGACAGGATAATTCACCCCTCCACTTT. This sequence encodes CASRGGQDNSPLHF.

This clone occurred a few times. The chain carries TRBV27 and TRBJ1-1; tentatively, D is TRBD1 (6 bases). CDR3 size: 14 residues. Germline CDR1 MNHEY, CDR2 SMNVEV (reference sequence). The ends were cut back, 5 bases at V and 1 base at J, with 11 bases in the middle. The CDR3 sequence: CASSLGQSNTEAFF. The CDR3 nucleotides are TGTGCCAGCAGTCTTGGACAGTCGAACACTGAAGCTTTCTTT.

V gene TRBV4-1 combines with J gene TRBJ2-7, with D unresolved. Trimming pared 1 base from V and 9 bases from J, leaving 19 bases between. This CDR3 is 15 amino acids long. Germline values: CDR1 MGHRA, CDR2 YSYEKL. CDR3 amino acids: CASSQVSGVVGAQYF. CDR3 sequence (DNA): TGCGCCAGCAGCCAAGTGAGTGGTGTTGTGGGTGCGCAGTACTTC.

The chain combines TRBV6-5 with TRBJ1-5; D remains unclear. The V end was cut by 4 bases, the J end by 1 base, with 8 bases between. The germline V gene has CDR1 MNHEY and CDR2 SVGAGI. This CDR3 contains 14 residues. In nucleotides, the CDR3 is TGTGCCAGCAGTTTAAAAATGAGCAATCAGCCCCAGCATTTT. It specifies CASSLKMSNQPQHF.

The chain joins TRBV10-3 to TRBJ2-7; D is unclear. The germline CDR1 and CDR2 sequences are ENHRY and SYGVKD. The ends were cut back, 3 bases at V and 4 bases at J, with 4 bases in the middle. CDR3 length equals 11 residues. The CDR3 here is CAISDSYEQYF. CDR3 in DNA: TGTGCCATCAGTGACAGTTACGAGCAGTACTTC.

By its share, this clone is medium-sized. J is TRBJ1-2 and V is TRBV5-4; 9 bases align to TRBD1. V was clipped by 2 bases and J by 2 bases; unmatched bases: 4. Germline assignment: CDR1 SGHNT and CDR2 YYREEE (reference sequence). This CDR3 spans 15 amino acids. CDR3 sequence reads: CASSFRGQGNYGYTF. In DNA, the CDR3 is TGTGCCAGCAGCTTTCGGGGACAGGGAAACTATGGCTACACCTTC.

The CDR3 DNA is TGTGCCAGCTCATCGAAGACCAGGGGGGAAGCTTTCTTT. This encodes CASSSKTRGEAFF. The V and J genes are TRBV18 and TRBJ1-1, with 7 bases aligning to TRBD1. CDR1 KGHSH and CDR2 LQKENI come from the germline V gene. Trimming at V came to 5 bases and at J to 8 bases, leaving 8 bases not matched to a gene. This CDR3 region has 13 residues.

This chain joins TRBV7-9 and TRBJ1-2; TRBD1 matches 7 bases. The length of the CDR3 is 13 residues. Per germline, CDR1 SEHNR and CDR2 FQNEAQ (reference sequence). V lost 5 bases, J lost 7 bases, and 7 bases stayed unmatched. The CDR3 here is CASSPGTAFGYTF. The CDR3 region has the DNA TGTGCCAGCAGCCCAGGGACAGCGTTTGGCTACACCTTC.

J is TRBJ2-3 and V is TRBV9; 10 bases fit TRBD2. CDR1 and CDR2 (germline): SGDLS, YYNGEE. The V segment lost 0 bases and the J segment 6 bases; nucleotides outside the gene matches: 4. The CDR3 is made up of 15 amino acids. The CDR3 protein is CASSVAGLAADTQYF. Here the CDR3 DNA reads TGTGCCAGCAGCGTAGCCGGACTAGCGGCCGATACGCAGTATTTT.

This chain uses TRBV21-1 with TRBJ2-1; TRBD2 is taken as the D call from the table, unchecked against the DNA. TRBV21-1 constitutes a pseudogene. There are 15 residues in the CDR3. CDR3 DNA: TGTGCCAGCAGCAAAGAGTCGCGGACTAGCGATGAGCAGTTCTTC. Its translation: CASSKESRTSDEQFF.